This entry describes one T cell receptor beta chain. This specimen belongs to a study of blood T cell repertoires in COVID-19. Participants spanned ages about 18 to 90 years and resided in 20 to 30 US areas. The CDR3 sequence is 14 residues long. V shed 4 bases and J 7 bases; nucleotides not matched to a gene: 6. Germline V CDR1 and CDR2: MGHDK, SYGVNS. Clones were sequenced by immunoSEQ multiplex PCR, and TCRdb holds only the in-frame ones, with some missing. The sample records about 280,000 clones, around nine tenths being singletons. The sequenced material came from PBMCs or T cells enriched from blood (not recorded which). The chain carries TRBV25-1 and TRBJ2-1, with 8 bases lining up with TRBD2. This sequence originates from a woman aged 40 to 50 who had recovered from COVID-19. CDR3 bases: TGTGCCAGCAGTGTACCGGGGGGGAGGAATGAGCAGTTCTTC. It specifies CASSVPGGRNEQFF.